A single sample gave rise to the 3 T cell receptor beta chains below, sequenced in a study of blood T cell repertoires in COVID-19. Data came from immunoSEQ multiplex PCR; TCRdb stores just in-frame clones and leaves some out. The sample has around 190,000 clones, around nine tenths seen once. What was sequenced was peripheral blood. Receptors originate from a man in his fifties or sixties with COVID-19, enrolled during active disease.

This clone appeared a single time. The rearrangement links TRBV19 to TRBJ2-7; 12 nucleotides line up with TRBD2. Trimming cost V 6 bases and J 6 bases; bases outside gene matches: 3. The CDR3 covers 13 residues. The germline V gene has CDR1 LNHDA and CDR2 SQIVND (reference sequence). In DNA, the CDR3 is TGTGCCAGTAGCCAACTAGCGGGGGGCGAGCAGTACTTC. This encodes CASSQLAGGEQYF.

The rearrangement links TRBV6-6 to TRBJ1-4; TRBD1 agrees at 9 bases. Germline CDR1 is MNHNY and CDR2 is SVGAGI (reference sequence). The CDR3 runs to 14 residues. J was trimmed by 8 bases and V by 5 bases; bases with no gene match: 6. CDR3 DNA: TGTGCCAGCAGTAAGGGACAGGGAGCCGAAAAACTGTTTTTT. Its protein is CASSKGQGAEKLFF.

CDR3 in DNA: TGTGCCAGCAGCTTGGACAGGGGGCTAGCCTACAATGAGCAGTTCTTC. Protein sequence: CASSLDRGLAYNEQFF. J is TRBJ2-1 and V is TRBV5-4; TRBD1 matches at 9 bases. The CDR3 runs to 16 residues. In germline, CDR1 is SGHNT, CDR2 YYREEE (reference sequence). V was pared by 0 bases and J by 2 bases, with 3 bases of the junction left unmatched.